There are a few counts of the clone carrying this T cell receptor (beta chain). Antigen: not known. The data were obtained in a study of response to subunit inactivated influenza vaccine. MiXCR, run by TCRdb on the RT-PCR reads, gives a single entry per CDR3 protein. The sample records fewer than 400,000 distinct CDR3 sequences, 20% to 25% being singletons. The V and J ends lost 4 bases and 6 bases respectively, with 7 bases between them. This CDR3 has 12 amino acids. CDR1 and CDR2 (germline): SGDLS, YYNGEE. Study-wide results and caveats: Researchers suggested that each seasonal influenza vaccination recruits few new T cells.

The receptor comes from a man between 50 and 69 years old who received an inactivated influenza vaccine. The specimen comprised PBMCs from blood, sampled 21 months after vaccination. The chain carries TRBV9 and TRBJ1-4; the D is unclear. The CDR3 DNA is TGTGCCAGCAGCAGGGTGGATGAAAAACTGTTTTTT. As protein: CASSRVDEKLFF. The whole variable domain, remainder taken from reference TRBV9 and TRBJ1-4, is DSGVTQTPKHLITATGQRVTLRCSPRSGDLSVYWYQQSLDQGLQFLIQYYNGEERAKGNILERFSAQQFPDLHSELNLSSLELGDSALYFCASSRVDEKLFFGSGTQLSVL.